Sequencing of this TCR beta chain was carried out in a study of blood T cells in healthy people across ages (dated by TCRdb to about 2015). Regarding the complete study: In model experiments, roughly one uniquely barcoded TCR beta cDNA molecule per two T cells was captured by template switching. To track age-related changes in TCR beta repertoire diversity, the study relied on deep sequencing normalized with unique cDNA molecular identifiers. Donors were grouped into four age groups: young (average roughly 15 years), middle-aged (over 35), aged (around 60) and long-lived (around 82). To avoid experimental bias, donors of different ages were spread randomly across the sequencing lanes. The study analyzed two additional independent replicas of 1 million unique cDNA reads from the same blood draw for two donors, one aged 18 to 30 and one aged 80 or older. Overall results and qualifications from the work: Total diversity estimates from one million sequenced T cells were considered lower bounds and underestimates. Because profiling used bulk unsorted PBMCs, naive and antigen-experienced compartments could not be compared conclusively. The long-lived group showed more naive CD4+ T cells, fewer expanded clones and increased TCR diversity than the aged group, suggesting age selection. As age increased, observed TCR beta diversity per million T cells dropped in a roughly linear way, and a significant reduction was already evident by age roughly 36. Because the CMV infection status of the donors was unknown, age-related changes in expanded clonotypes may potentially have been confounded. There was a strong correlation between observed TCR beta diversity and the percentage of naive T cells measured by flow cytometry.

Systemically healthy Caucasian individuals from Russia, approximately 39 in total and aged roughly 6 to 100 years, were included as donors. Approximately 9.7 milliliters of peripheral blood were drawn from each donor into EDTA-treated Vacutainer tubes. Ficoll-Paque density-gradient centrifugation was used to isolate PBMCs, with at least 6 million per sample. Total RNA was extracted from PBMCs with Trizol reagent, with at least 6 micrograms obtained per sample. The percentages of naive CD45RAhigh/CD27high T cells were determined by flow cytometry on a PBMC aliquot from every donor. V drops 0 bases and J drops 6 bases, leaving 5 bases in between. Based on the germline V gene, the CDR1 and CDR2 sequences are MGHRA and YSYEKL. The CDR3 goes from the cysteine to the phenylalanine over 12 residues. The read is trimmed to its CDR3 DNA, 36 bases read in frame from base 1. The method was 5' RACE. The run used an Illumina HiSeq 2500. The second PCR ran for about 6 to 12 cycles and used a J-beta primer mix along with a sample-barcoded 5' primer. A template-switch 5' adaptor carrying 12 random nucleotides introduced a unique molecular identifier onto each TCR beta cDNA molecule. At least 2.5 million CDR3-containing paired-end reads were obtained from each sample. First-strand cDNA was synthesized from all RNA with the Mint cDNA synthesis kit, primed by a TRBC-specific oligonucleotide. After uracil-DNA glycosylase treatment, a first 18-cycle PCR used universal primers M1SS and BC2_uni_R on all cDNA. The authors processed their data as follows. For normalization, 1 million high-quality reads were randomly selected from each sample, with every read carrying a distinct molecular identifier. Instead of being binned into consensus sequences, reads that shared molecular identifiers were thrown out. MiTCR, with a Q25 quality threshold and the strictest error-elimination algorithm, was used for CDR3 identification, clonotype clustering and error correction. A nonparametric unseen species model with Euler transformation was used to estimate a lower bound on total TCR beta diversity. The raw public reads went through TCRdb reprocessing: fastp at Q25, MiXCR clone calling, in-frame beta chains kept. When rows share a CDR3 protein, they turn into one entry using the most common DNA and genes. What appears here as the V and J calls and clone size reflects TCRdb's work, not the paper's. The sample table contains about 730,000 distinct CDR3 sequences; only one count was recorded for 43% of them. 20% to 25% of the sample is taken by the ten largest.

About this clonotype: The antigen it recognizes is unknown. Qualities for individual bases were not recorded, and no much larger clone is one base off.

The sample was blood. The sequence links TRBV4-1 to TRBJ1-2, with the identity of the D gene unclear. The receptor was isolated from a woman aged 55-69 years in good health. In nucleotides, the sequence is TGCGCCAGCAGCCAAGACCCCCATGGCTACACCTTC. This sequence encodes CASSQDPHGYTF.